The rows below give T cell receptor beta chains drawn from one sample of a study of PD-1 blockade in classical Hodgkin lymphoma. Generated by immunoSEQ multiplex PCR, the TCRdb table keeps only in-frame clones and is missing some. Of about 6,700 clones listed, roughly 70% are singletons. The input for sequencing was peripheral blood mononuclear cells (PBMCs), taken before the fourth cycle of nivolumab. All receptors derive from a human donor with classical Hodgkin lymphoma. Both conserved end residues are part of each CDR3.

TRBV4-2,TRBJ2-3,CASSQLGRSKITDTQYF
TRBV7-9,TRBJ2-1,CASSRGLAEYNEQFF
TRBV2,TRBJ2-7,CASSGDSGSYEQYF
TRBV9,TRBJ2-7,CASSASSSSSYEQYF
TRBV7-2,TRBJ2-1,CASSLNWSGEQFF
TRBV6-4,TRBJ2-1,CASSVTSAHNEQFF
TRBV29-1,TRBJ2-1,CSVASSGIEQFF
TRBV28,TRBJ1-3,CASSLRVGSGNTIYF
TRBV7-9,TRBJ2-2,CASSLGQGSTGELFF
TRBV5-1,TRBJ2-1,CASSLGGGSGDEQFF
TRBV2,TRBJ2-7,CASSKQGAFYEQYF
TRBV29-1,TRBJ2-3,CSVGTSGSGGDTQYF
TRBV5-1,TRBJ2-7,CASSLGFRDRGREQYF
TRBV25-1,TRBJ2-3,CASSEWRAGGFTDTQYF
TRBV19,TRBJ2-3,CASSISDTQYF
TRBV27,TRBJ1-5,CASSYGGSAQPQHF
TRBV18,TRBJ2-7,CASSVGIAYEQYF
TRBV7-8,TRBJ1-3,CASSLYRFTGGPGNTIYF
TRBV12-2,TRBJ1-1,CASRLRGSATEAFF
TRBV2,TRBJ2-3,CASTAQGRGTDTQYF
TRBV6-6,TRBJ2-4,CASSYEDNGIQYF
TRBV6-5,TRBJ2-5,CASSYLGQETQYF
TRBV28,TRBJ2-2,CASSLYRNTGELFF
TRBV13,TRBJ1-3,CASSIPQGSIYF
TRBV11-3,TRBJ2-3,CASSFGSLSTDTQYF
TRBV19,TRBJ2-3,CASSIVVPGLVDTQYF
TRBV6-6,TRBJ1-5,CASSVQGFDQPQHF
TRBV7-9,TRBJ2-1,CASSLGAQYNEQFF
TRBV11-1,TRBJ1-2,CASSEMAGAAAGYTF
TRBV21-1,TRBJ2-7,CASSNLTSGNSYEQYF
TRBV5-5,TRBJ2-3,CASSPGTSGSGDTQYF
TRBV7-8,TRBJ1-4,CASSRHRGNEKLFF
TRBV11-2,TRBJ2-3,CASSPGGGGKGTDTQYF
TRBV6-5,TRBJ1-1,CASSYLDYTEAFF
TRBV7-2,TRBJ2-7,CASSLARGSYEQYF
TRBV9,TRBJ1-1,CASSPTDSPNTEAFF
TRBV4-2,TRBJ1-1,CASSPKGAAGLNTEAFF
TRBV9,TRBJ2-5,CASSVDSGRGETQYF
TRBV19,TRBJ1-1,CASSHAGSLNTEAFF
TRBV6-5,TRBJ2-7,CASRRDYSYEQYF
TRBV19,TRBJ2-1,CASSTTSGKYNEQFF
TRBV18,TRBJ2-3,CASSPKYRDGAEYF
TRBV4-3,TRBJ1-1,CASSIERTNTEAFF
TRBV5-4,TRBJ2-1,CASSRGREGYNEQFF
TRBV9,TRBJ2-1,CASSLDPTSYNEQFF
TRBV28,TRBJ1-1,CASGSGGYTEAFF
TRBV6-5,TRBJ1-2,CASSYSPTLTYGYTF
TRBV5-1,TRBJ1-2,CASSLYRENYGYTF
TRBV7-6,TRBJ2-3,CASSSLGTGGADTQYF
TRBV29-1,TRBJ1-2,CSAERGNGYTF
TRBV9,TRBJ2-1,CASSCLRLAVVPSYNEQFF